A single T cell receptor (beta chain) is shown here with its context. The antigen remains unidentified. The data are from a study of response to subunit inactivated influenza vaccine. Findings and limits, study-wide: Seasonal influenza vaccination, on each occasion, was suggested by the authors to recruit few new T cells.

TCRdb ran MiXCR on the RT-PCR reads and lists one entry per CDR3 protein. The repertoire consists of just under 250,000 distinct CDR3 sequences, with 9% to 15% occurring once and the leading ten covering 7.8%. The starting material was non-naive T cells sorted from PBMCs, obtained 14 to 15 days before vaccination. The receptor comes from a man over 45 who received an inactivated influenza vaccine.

CDR3 bases: TGTGCCAGCAGCATAACAGGGGAGAGCACTGAAGCTTTCTTT. Its translation is CASSITGESTEAFF. The V call is TRBV7-2, the J call TRBJ1-1, with 7 bases aligning to TRBD1. CDR1 is SGHTA, CDR2 FQGNSA, per germline. Trimming took 5 bases from V and 4 from J; bases not matched to a gene: 7. This CDR3 has 14 amino acids.